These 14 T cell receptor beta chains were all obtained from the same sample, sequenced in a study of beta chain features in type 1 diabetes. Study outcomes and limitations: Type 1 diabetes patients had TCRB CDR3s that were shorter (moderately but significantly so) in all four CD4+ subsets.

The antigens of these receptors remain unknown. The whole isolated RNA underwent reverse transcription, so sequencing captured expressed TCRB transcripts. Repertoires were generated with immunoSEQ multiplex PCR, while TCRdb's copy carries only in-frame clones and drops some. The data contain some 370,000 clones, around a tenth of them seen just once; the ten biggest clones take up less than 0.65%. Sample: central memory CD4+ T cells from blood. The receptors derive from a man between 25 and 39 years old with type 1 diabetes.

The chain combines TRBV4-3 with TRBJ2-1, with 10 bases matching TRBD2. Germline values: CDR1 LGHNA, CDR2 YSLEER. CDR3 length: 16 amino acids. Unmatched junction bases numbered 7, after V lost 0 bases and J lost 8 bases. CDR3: CASSQDGASGSYEQFF. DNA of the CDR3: TGCGCCAGCAGCCAAGATGGGGCTAGCGGGAGCTATGAGCAGTTCTTC.

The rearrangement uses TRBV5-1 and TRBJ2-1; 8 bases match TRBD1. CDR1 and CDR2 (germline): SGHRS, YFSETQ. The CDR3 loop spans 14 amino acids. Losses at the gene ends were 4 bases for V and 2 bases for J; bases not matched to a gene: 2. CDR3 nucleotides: TGCGCCAGCAGCATGACAGGGGCCTACAATGAGCAGTTCTTC. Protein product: CASSMTGAYNEQFF.

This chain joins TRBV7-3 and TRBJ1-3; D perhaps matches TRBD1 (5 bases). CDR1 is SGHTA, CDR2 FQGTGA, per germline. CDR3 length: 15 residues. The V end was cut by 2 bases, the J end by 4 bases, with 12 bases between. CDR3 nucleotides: TGTGCCAGCAGCTTATTCTCGGGACCGGGAAACACCATATATTTT. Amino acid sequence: CASSLFSGPGNTIYF.

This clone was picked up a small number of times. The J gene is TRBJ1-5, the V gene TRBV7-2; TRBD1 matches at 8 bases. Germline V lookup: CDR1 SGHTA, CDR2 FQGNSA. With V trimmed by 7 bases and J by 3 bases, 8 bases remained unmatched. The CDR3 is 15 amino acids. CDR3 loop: CASTPAGGYNQPQHF. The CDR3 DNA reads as TGTGCCAGCACCCCGGCAGGGGGCTACAATCAGCCCCAGCATTTT.

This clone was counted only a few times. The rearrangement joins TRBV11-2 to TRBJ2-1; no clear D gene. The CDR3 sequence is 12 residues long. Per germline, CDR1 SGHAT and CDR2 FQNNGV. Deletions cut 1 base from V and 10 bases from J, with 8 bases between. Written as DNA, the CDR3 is TGTGCCAGCAGCTTAGGTCTCGACGAGCAGTTCTTC. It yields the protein CASSLGLDEQFF.

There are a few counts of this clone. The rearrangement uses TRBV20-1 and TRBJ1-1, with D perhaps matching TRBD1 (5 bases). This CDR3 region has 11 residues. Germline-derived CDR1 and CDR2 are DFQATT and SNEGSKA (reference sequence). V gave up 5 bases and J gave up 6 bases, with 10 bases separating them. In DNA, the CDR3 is TGCAGTGCTGGGGGAGAAGCTGAAGCTTTCTTT. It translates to CSAGGEAEAFF.

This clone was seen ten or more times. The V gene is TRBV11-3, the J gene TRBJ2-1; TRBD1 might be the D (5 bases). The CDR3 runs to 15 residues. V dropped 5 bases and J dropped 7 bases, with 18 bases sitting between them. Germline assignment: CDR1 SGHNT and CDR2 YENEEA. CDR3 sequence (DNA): TGTGCCAGCAGCCTAACCCGGGTCCCAGGGAATGAGCAGTTCTTC. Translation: CASSLTRVPGNEQFF.

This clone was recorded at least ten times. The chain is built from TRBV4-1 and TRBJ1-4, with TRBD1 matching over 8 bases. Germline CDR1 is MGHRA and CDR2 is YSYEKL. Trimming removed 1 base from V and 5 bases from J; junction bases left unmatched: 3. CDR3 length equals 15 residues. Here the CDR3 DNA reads TGCGCCAGCAGCCAAGCGGACAGGGAGAATGAAAAACTGTTTTTT. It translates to CASSQADRENEKLFF.

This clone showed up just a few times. The CDR3, as DNA: TGTGCCACCGGGACACTGAACACTGAAGCTTTCTTT. Protein sequence: CATGTLNTEAFF. The chain employs TRBV10-3 and TRBJ1-1; perhaps TRBD1 as D (6 bases). The CDR3 has 12 amino acids. Trimming took 10 bases from V and 0 from J, leaving 9 bases between them. Per the germline V gene, CDR1 is ENHRY and CDR2 is SYGVKD.

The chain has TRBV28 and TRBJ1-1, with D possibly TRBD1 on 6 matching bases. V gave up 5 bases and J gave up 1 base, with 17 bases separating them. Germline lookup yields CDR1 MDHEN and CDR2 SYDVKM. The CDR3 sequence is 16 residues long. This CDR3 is CASSILAGTPNTEAFF. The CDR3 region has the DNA TGTGCCAGCAGTATCCTCGCCGGGACACCGAACACTGAAGCTTTCTTT.

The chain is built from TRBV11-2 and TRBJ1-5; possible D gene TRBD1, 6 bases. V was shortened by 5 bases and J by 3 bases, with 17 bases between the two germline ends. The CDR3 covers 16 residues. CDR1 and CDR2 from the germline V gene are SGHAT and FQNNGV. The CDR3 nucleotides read TGTGCCAGCAGCCTTTTAACCGGGACAATCAATCAGCCCCAGCATTTT. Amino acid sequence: CASSLLTGTINQPQHF. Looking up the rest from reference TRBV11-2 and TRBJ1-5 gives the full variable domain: EAGVAQSPRYKIIEKRQSVAFWCNPISGHATLYWYQQILGQGPKLLIQFQNNGVVDDSQLPKDRFSAERLKGVDSTLKIQPAKLEDSAVYLCASSLLTGTINQPQHFGDGTRLSIL.

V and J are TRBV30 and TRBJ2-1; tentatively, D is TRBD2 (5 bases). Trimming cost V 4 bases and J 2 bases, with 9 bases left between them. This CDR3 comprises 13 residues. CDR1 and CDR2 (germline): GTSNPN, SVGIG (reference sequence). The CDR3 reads CAWKRDPYNEQFF. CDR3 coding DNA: TGTGCCTGGAAGAGGGATCCCTACAATGAGCAGTTCTTC.

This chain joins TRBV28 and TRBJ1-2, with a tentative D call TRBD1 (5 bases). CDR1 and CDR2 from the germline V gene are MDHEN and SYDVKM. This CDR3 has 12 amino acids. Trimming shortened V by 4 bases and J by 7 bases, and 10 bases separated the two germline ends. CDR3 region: CASSSPTGGYTF. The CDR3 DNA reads TGTGCCAGCAGTTCGCCCACAGGTGGCTACACCTTC.

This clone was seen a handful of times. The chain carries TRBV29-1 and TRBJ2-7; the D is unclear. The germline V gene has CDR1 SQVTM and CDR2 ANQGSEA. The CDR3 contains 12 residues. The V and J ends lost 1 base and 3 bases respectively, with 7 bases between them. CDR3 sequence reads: CSVEGNGYEQYF. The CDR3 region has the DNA TGCAGCGTTGAAGGGAACGGCTACGAGCAGTACTTC.